The clone carrying this TCR beta chain has just one count. Antigen: not known. Only in-frame clones appear in the TCRdb table, and some are missing; sequencing was by immunoSEQ multiplex PCR. Here the sample spans about 53,000 clones, around nine tenths being singletons. Germline CDR1 is SEHNR and CDR2 is FQNEAQ (reference sequence). This CDR3 is built from 14 residues. Between the trimmed V and J ends, which lost 5 bases and 3 bases, there was a span of 13 bases. This record comes from a study of PD-L1 blockade in urothelial cancer. Study details: Patients commenced intravenous atezolizumab, 1,200 mg every 3 weeks, in 2014. Patients previously received 0 to 3 chemotherapy regimens.

Time point given: pretreatment peripheral blood. Whole-study findings and limits: Durable benefit was linked to greater 3-week expansion of tumor-associated blood clones.

This clonotype was sampled from a woman aged 55 to 70 with urothelial cancer. V usage is TRBV7-9 and J usage is TRBJ1-2; D not certain. The sample in question was PBMCs, obtained around atezolizumab (anti-PD-L1) treatment. The CDR3 DNA sequence: TGTGCCAGCAGCCTCAACGGACTGGACTATGGCTACACCTTC. It codes for CASSLNGLDYGYTF.